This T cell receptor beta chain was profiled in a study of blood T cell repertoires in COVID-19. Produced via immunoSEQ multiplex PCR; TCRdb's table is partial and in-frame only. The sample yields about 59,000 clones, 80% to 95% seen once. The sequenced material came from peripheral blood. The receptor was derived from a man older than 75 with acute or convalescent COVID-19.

This chain's CDR3 is CASSLRDQPQHF. In nucleotides, the CDR3 is TGTGCCAGCAGTCTCAGGGATCAGCCCCAGCATTTT. V is TRBV3-1 (or the pseudogene TRBV3-2) and J is TRBJ1-5, with a tentative D call TRBD1 (5 bases). Per germline, CDR1 LGHDT and CDR2 YNNKEL (reference sequence). Trimming pared 6 bases from V and 5 bases from J, leaving 8 bases between. The CDR3 totals 12 residues.